Described below is a single T cell receptor beta chain sequence and its context. These data come from a study of T cells in Graves' hyperthyroidism and ophthalmopathy. In the study overall: Peripheral blood was drawn at first diagnosis, prior to all treatment.

The CDR3 loop spans 17 amino acids. V trimming: 5 bases; J trimming: 1 base; junction bases outside the gene matches: 8. Germline CDR1 and CDR2: MNHNS and SASEGT. Clinical Activity Scores of at least 3, NOSPECS grades of at least 4 and durations under 3 months characterized ophthalmopathy patients. The source of the PBMCs was 8.5 to 10 ml of fresh peripheral blood. Template material for amplifying TCR beta CDR3 regions consisted of RNA transcripts. First-round RT-PCR of the TCR CDR3 relied on the HTBI primer set. In TCRdb, the multiplex PCR reads were re-called with MiXCR into one record per CDR3 protein. In the table there are under 300,000 distinct CDR3 sequences, 22% of which are singletons.

The genes are TRBV6-1 and TRBJ2-2, with 9 bases lining up with TRBD2. This TCR was recovered from a man under 40 with Graves' ophthalmopathy. The sequenced sample consisted of blood. The CDR3 loop is CASSTLSSGMNTGELFF. The DNA for the CDR3 is TGTGCCAGCAGTACCCTATCTAGCGGGATGAACACCGGGGAGCTGTTTTTT.